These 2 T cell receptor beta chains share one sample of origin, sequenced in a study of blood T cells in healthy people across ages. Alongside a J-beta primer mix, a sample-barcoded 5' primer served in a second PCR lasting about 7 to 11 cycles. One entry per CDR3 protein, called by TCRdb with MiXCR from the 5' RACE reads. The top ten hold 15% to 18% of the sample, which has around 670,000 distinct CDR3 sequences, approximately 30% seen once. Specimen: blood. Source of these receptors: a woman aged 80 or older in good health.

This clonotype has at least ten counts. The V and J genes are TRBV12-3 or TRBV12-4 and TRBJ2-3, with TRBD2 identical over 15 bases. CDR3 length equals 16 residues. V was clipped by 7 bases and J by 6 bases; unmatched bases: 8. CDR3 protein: CASKTGTSGGLDTQYF. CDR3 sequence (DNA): TGTGCCAGCAAAACAGGGACTAGCGGGGGGTTGGATACGCAGTATTTT.

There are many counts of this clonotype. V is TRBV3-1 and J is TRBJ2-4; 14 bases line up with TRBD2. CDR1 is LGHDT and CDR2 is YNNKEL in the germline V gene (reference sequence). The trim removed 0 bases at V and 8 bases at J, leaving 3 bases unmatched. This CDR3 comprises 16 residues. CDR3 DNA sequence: TGTGCCAGCAGCCAAGACGGGACTAGCGGGGGAGACATTCAGTACTTC. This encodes CASSQDGTSGGDIQYF.